Listed here are 2 T cell receptor beta chains from one sample, sequenced in a study of Tregs in tolerant kidney transplant recipients. The data were produced by immunoSEQ multiplex PCR, yet TCRdb's version contains in-frame clones alone and is incomplete. The table lists about 15,000 clones, roughly 77% of them singletons. Sequencing used Tregs from blood, obtained before the transplant. The receptors derive from a human donor who received a combined kidney and bone marrow transplant.

The chain employs TRBV28 and TRBJ1-2, with D possibly being TRBD1 (5 bases). Germline lookup yields CDR1 MDHEN and CDR2 SYDVKM. The CDR3 is 17 amino acids. Trimming removed 4 bases from V and 6 bases from J, with 24 bases in between. The CDR3 DNA sequence: TGTGCCAGCAGTTACAGGCCCGTGTGGGGAGGGTGGGATGGCTACACCTTC. This translates into CASSYRPVWGGWDGYTF.

The CDR3 region is CASRTSSTGTTEAFF. The CDR3 DNA follows: TGTGCCAGCAGGACCTCAAGTACGGGTACTACTGAAGCTTTCTTT. The chain carries TRBV7-2 and TRBJ1-1, with D unclear. CDR3 length: 15 amino acids. The V gene lost 6 bases and the J gene lost 5 bases, with 19 bases spanning the gap. The germline V gene has CDR1 SGHTA and CDR2 FQGNSA.